These T cell receptor beta chains were read from a single sample in a study of identical twins. MiXCR, applied by TCRdb to the 5' RACE reads, yields one record per CDR3 protein. The sample consists of about 460,000 distinct CDR3 sequences, approximately 15% of them appearing once. These same records also appear under a second study, on yellow fever vaccine responses in identical twins.

Material: CD4+ T cells sorted from blood. These TCRs come from a woman aged 18-29 years in good health. Each CDR3 is given with its conserved first and last residue. Fields, in order: D gene, J gene, clone size, V gene, CDR3 DNA, CDR3 protein. D genes are given only for firm matches. Size tells how often a clone was seen (once, few, many) or the class of an expanded clone, and some rows leave it out.

TRBD2 | TRBJ2-3 | - | TRBV3-1 | TGTGCCAGCAGCCCTGGACTAGGTTCGGGCACAGATACGCAGTATTTT | CASSPGLGSGTDTQYF
TRBD1 | TRBJ1-4 | - | TRBV9 | TGTGCCAGCAGCTCGGACAGGGGAGGTACTAATGAAAAACTGTTTTTT | CASSSDRGGTNEKLFF
- | TRBJ1-1 | few | TRBV2 | TGTGCCGGAACCTCGGGGGGTAGGGGCACTGAAGCTTTCTTT | CAGTSGGRGTEAFF
- | TRBJ1-1 | - | TRBV7-2 | TGTGCCAGCAGCTTAATGCTCGGAGGCTTGGCTTTCTTT | CASSLMLGGLAFF
- | TRBJ2-1 | - | TRBV20-1 | TGCAGTGCTAGAGACCCCTCCTCAAAGTCCCATGAGCAGTTCTTC | CSARDPSSKSHEQFF
- | TRBJ2-2 | - | TRBV3-1 | TGTGCCAGCAGCCCCTTAGCTATTATAACCGGGGAGCTGTTTTTT | CASSPLAIITGELFF
TRBD2 | TRBJ2-7 | - | TRBV6-2/TRBV6-3 | TGTGCCAGCAGTTCAAGGCGGGGGGAAAGTTTCTACGAGCAGTACTTC | CASSSRRGESFYEQYF
- | TRBJ2-7 | - | TRBV5-8 | TGTGCCAGCAGCTTTTACGCCAGGGGAAGTATCGAGCAGTACTTC | CASSFYARGSIEQYF
TRBD2 | TRBJ2-1 | - | TRBV12-3/TRBV12-4 | TGTGCCTTCAGTTCAAAAGCAGCGGGAGCTCTGAGCTCCTACAATGAGCAGTTCTTC | CAFSSKAAGALSSYNEQFF
- | TRBJ1-6 | few | TRBV12-3/TRBV12-4 | TGTGCCAGCAGAGAAGGGGGTGAATCACCCCTCCACTTT | CASREGGESPLHF
- | TRBJ2-3 | - | TRBV24-1 | TGTGCCACCAGTCCGGGACTCATAAGGGATACGCAGTATTTT | CATSPGLIRDTQYF
TRBD2 | TRBJ2-3 | few | TRBV12-3/TRBV12-4 | TGTGCCAGCAGTTTGAATTCCCTAGCGGCGAGAGATACGCAGTATTTT | CASSLNSLAARDTQYF
TRBD2 | TRBJ2-5 | once | TRBV10-2 | TGCGCCAGTTATTCGAAGCGGGGCCAAGAGACCCAGTACTTC | CASYSKRGQETQYF
TRBD2 | TRBJ2-7 | few | TRBV28 | TGTGCCAGCAGTCTTCAGACTAGCGGAACCTACGAGCAGTACTTC | CASSLQTSGTYEQYF
TRBD2 | TRBJ2-7 | - | TRBV5-1 | TGCGCCAGCAGCGTCACTAGCGCGTCCTACGAGCAGTACTTC | CASSVTSASYEQYF
- | TRBJ2-3 | few | TRBV9 | TGTGCCAGCAGTTCCCAGGATACGCAGTATTTT | CASSSQDTQYF
- | TRBJ2-5 | few | TRBV7-3 | TGTGCCAGCAGCCAAGGGGTCAAAGAGACCCAGTACTTC | CASSQGVKETQYF
- | TRBJ2-3 | once | TRBV3-1 | TGTGCCAGCAGCCAAGATCCAACTAGCACAGATACGCAGTATTTT | CASSQDPTSTDTQYF
TRBD2 | TRBJ2-2 | many | TRBV4-3 | TGCGCCAGCAGACCTAGCGGGAGTAATACCGGGGAGCTGTTTTTT | CASRPSGSNTGELFF
- | TRBJ2-7 | few | TRBV5-1 | TGCGCCAGCAGCGTACAAGGACAGCCGTACACCGAGCAGTACTTC | CASSVQGQPYTEQYF
- | TRBJ2-5 | - | TRBV7-2 | TGTGCCAGCACCCGGGGTGTATACCAAGAGACCCAGTACTTC | CASTRGVYQETQYF
- | TRBJ1-3 | few | TRBV5-1 | TGCGCCAGCAGCTTGGATCGGGGGCCAACTGGAAACACCATATATTTT | CASSLDRGPTGNTIYF
TRBD1 | TRBJ2-7 | - | TRBV28 | TGTGCCAGCAGCATACAGGGGGTTGTGTCCTACGAGCAGTACTTC | CASSIQGVVSYEQYF
- | TRBJ2-2 | - | TRBV6-2/TRBV6-3 | TGTGCCAGCTTAAGGGGCGCGAACACCGGGGAGCTGTTTTTT | CASLRGANTGELFF
- | TRBJ2-2 | few | TRBV6-1 | TGTGCCAGCCGGAACGGGGAGAACACCGGGGAGCTGTTTTTT | CASRNGENTGELFF
- | TRBJ2-5 | few | TRBV18 | TGTGCCAGCTCACGGGACGAAGAGACCCAGTACTTC | CASSRDEETQYF
TRBD1 | TRBJ2-7 | few | TRBV24-1 | TGTGCCACCAGCCACGAGAACAGGGGGGCCTACGAGCAGTACTTC | CATSHENRGAYEQYF
- | TRBJ1-1 | - | TRBV6-5 | TGTGCCAGCAGTTACCCCAGGCGCGGGGCGGTCACTGAAGCTTTCTTT | CASSYPRRGAVTEAFF
- | TRBJ2-7 | - | TRBV5-5 | TGTGCCAGCAGCTTGTTGTCCGCCAACTACGAGCAGTACTTC | CASSLLSANYEQYF
- | TRBJ2-7 | few | TRBV12-3/TRBV12-4 | TGTGCCAGCAGTTGGAATTTGGGGCCCCCCGTCTACGAGCAGTACTTC | CASSWNLGPPVYEQYF
- | TRBJ2-4 | - | TRBV12-3/TRBV12-4 | TGTGCCAGCAGTACGTTTTCGGGGGGCGCTCGGTCGAGCATTCAGTACTTC | CASSTFSGGARSSIQYF
TRBD2 | TRBJ2-3 | - | TRBV3-1 | TGTGCCAGCAGCCAAGAGGCTAGCGGGTATCGCACAGATACGCAGTATTTT | CASSQEASGYRTDTQYF
TRBD2 | TRBJ2-1 | - | TRBV5-1 | TGCGCCAGCAGCGACCTGACTAGCGCGTACAATGAGCAGTTCTTC | CASSDLTSAYNEQFF
TRBD1 | TRBJ2-1 | few | TRBV12-3/TRBV12-4 | TGTGCCAGCAGCAACAAAAGGACAGGGACTCGGTTCTTC | CASSNKRTGTRFF
TRBD1 | TRBJ1-6 | - | TRBV6-1 | TGTGCCAGCAAGGACAGGGGGCAAGATTCACCCCTCCACTTT | CASKDRGQDSPLHF
- | TRBJ2-1 | few | TRBV15 | TGTGCCACCAGCAGAGATCCGCCCGGGGTTGTAGGCAATGAGCAGTTCTTC | CATSRDPPGVVGNEQFF
TRBD2 | TRBJ2-7 | few | TRBV7-9 | TGTGCCAGCAGCGAAGGACTAGTTGGAGGCTACGAGCAGTACTTC | CASSEGLVGGYEQYF
- | TRBJ2-6 | - | TRBV6-1 | TGTGCCAGCAACGTAGGGTTATCTGGGGCCAACGTCCTGACTTTC | CASNVGLSGANVLTF
- | TRBJ2-5 | few | TRBV6-2/TRBV6-3 | TGTGCCAAACAAGAGACCCAGTACTTC | CAKQETQYF
- | TRBJ2-2 | few | TRBV24-1 | TGTGCCACCAGTGATTCTTGGACGACCCGGGGCGGGGAGCTGTTTTTT | CATSDSWTTRGGELFF
- | TRBJ2-5 | few | TRBV5-1 | TGCGCCAGCAGCCCTGGGGCAGGGGAGCGGGACCAGTACTTC | CASSPGAGERDQYF